The 14 T cell receptor beta chains below come from one sample, sequenced in a study of T-cell memory formation after mild COVID-19. TCRdb reanalysed the 5' RACE reads using MiXCR and keeps one entry per CDR3 protein. The table shows a few hundred thousand distinct CDR3 sequences, with around a sixth occurring only once. Material: PBMCs or a T cell subset sorted from them (not recorded which). The receptors originated from a young man who had mild COVID-19 (a few samples of this study predate the infection). Cell type and time point are not known.

This clonotype has at least ten counts. The rearrangement uses TRBV19 and TRBJ1-1; possibly TRBD1 for D (5 bases). The germline gives CDR1 LNHDA, CDR2 SQIVND (reference sequence). Trimming cost V 5 bases and J 4 bases, with 11 bases left between them. This CDR3 is 13 amino acids long. CDR3 DNA: TGTGCCAGTAGTCCCCAGGGCCCCACTGAAGCTTTCTTT. This translates into CASSPQGPTEAFF.

This clonotype was seen more than once but under ten times. This chain uses TRBV11-2 with TRBJ1-5; D ambiguous. This CDR3 contains 13 residues. The germline gives CDR1 SGHAT, CDR2 FQNNGV. V was trimmed by 1 base and J by 7 bases, leaving 8 bases between them. DNA of the CDR3: TGTGCCAGCAGCTTAGGTCTAAGGCAGCCCCAGCATTTT. This sequence encodes CASSLGLRQPQHF.

This clonotype occurred many times. V usage is TRBV5-1 and J usage is TRBJ2-5, with 12 bases that match TRBD2. The CDR3 is 17 amino acids. V lost 0 bases, J lost 1 base, and 4 bases stayed unmatched. Germline CDR1 SGHRS, CDR2 YFSETQ. The CDR3 loop is CASSLVPGLAGQETQYF. CDR3 nucleotide sequence: TGCGCCAGCAGCTTGGTACCGGGACTAGCGGGCCAAGAGACCCAGTACTTC.

This chain links TRBV7-2 with TRBJ2-2; tentatively, D is TRBD2 (6 bases). Trimming pared 0 bases from V and 0 bases from J, leaving 8 bases between. The CDR3 extends over 16 amino acids. CDR1 and CDR2 from the germline V gene are SGHTA and FQGNSA. The CDR3 nucleotides are TGTGCCAGCAGCTTAGCGACGGGGGCGAACACCGGGGAGCTGTTTTTT. This codes for CASSLATGANTGELFF.

This chain connects TRBV6-5 to TRBJ2-7; 7 bases agree with TRBD2. The CDR3 runs 15 residues. Unmatched junction bases numbered 8, after V lost 3 bases and J lost 3 bases. Germline loops: CDR1 MNHEY, CDR2 SVGAGI. In nucleotides, the CDR3 is TGTGCCAGCAGTTATAAGCGGGGAAGCATCTACGAGCAGTACGTC. Translating gives CASSYKRGSIYEQYV.

This clonotype was observed a few times. This rearrangement joins TRBV29-1 to TRBJ2-1; D not resolved. CDR1 SQVTM and CDR2 ANQGSEA come from the germline V gene. V gave up 4 bases and J gave up 6 bases, with 7 bases separating them. This CDR3 spans 11 amino acids. CDR3 DNA sequence: TGCAGCGTTGCACAGAGCAATGAGCAGTTCTTC. It codes for CSVAQSNEQFF.

This clonotype was observed a handful of times. Mismatch with germline at one junction end may stem from a read error. The chain couples TRBV7-7 to TRBJ2-2, with TRBD1 matching 10 bases. The CDR3 length is 15 residues. From germline, CDR1 is SSHAT and CDR2 FNYEAQ (reference sequence). CDR3 DNA sequence: TGTGCTAGCAGCCCGGGACAGGGGTTCACCGGGGAGCTGTTTTTT. Translated, it gives CASSPGQGFTGELFF.

This rearrangement joins TRBV7-8 to TRBJ2-1; D is unresolved. The CDR3 consists of 13 residues. The ends were cut back, 2 bases at V and 10 bases at J, with 12 bases in the middle. Germline CDR1 and CDR2: SGHVS and FQNEAQ. The CDR3, as DNA: TGTGCCAGCAGCTTAATCGCTGTCAGCGAGCAGTTCTTC. Translated, it gives CASSLIAVSEQFF.

The chain is built from TRBV6-4 and TRBJ2-1; no clear D gene. CDR1 is MRHNA, CDR2 SNTAGT, per germline. The V and J ends lost 5 bases and 7 bases respectively, with 12 bases between them. The CDR3 loop spans 13 amino acids. CDR3 protein: CASSPALRNEQFF. DNA of the CDR3: TGTGCCAGCAGTCCGGCCCTGAGGAATGAGCAGTTCTTC.

V gene TRBV7-9 combines with J gene TRBJ1-5, with TRBD1 as a possible D gene (5 bases). Trimming removed 4 bases at V and 4 bases at J, with 11 bases between. Germline assignment: CDR1 SEHNR and CDR2 FQNEAQ (reference sequence). CDR3 length: 14 amino acids. The CDR3 reads CASSSGTENQPQHF. CDR3 in DNA: TGTGCCAGCAGCTCCGGGACCGAGAATCAGCCCCAGCATTTT.

J is TRBJ2-5 and V is TRBV4-1; 7 nucleotides match TRBD1. Germline V gene lookup returns CDR1 MGHRA and CDR2 YSYEKL. This CDR3 spans 17 amino acids. V dropped 4 bases and J dropped 3; count of bases not matched to a gene: 14. The CDR3 DNA reads TGCGCCAGCAGCCCCATGACTCCACAAGACAGGGAAGAGACCCAGTACTTC. It specifies CASSPMTPQDREETQYF.

The chain is built from TRBV5-1 and TRBJ1-1, with TRBD1 matching over 10 bases. With V trimmed by 6 bases and J by 3 bases, 2 bases remained unmatched. The CDR3 consists of 13 residues. Looked up from germline, CDR1 is SGHRS and CDR2 is YFSETQ. CDR3 in amino acids: CASNGQGDTEAFF. The CDR3 DNA reads as TGCGCCAGCAATGGACAGGGGGACACTGAAGCTTTCTTT.

The rearrangement links TRBV11-2 to TRBJ2-5; no clear D. This CDR3 contains 12 residues. V shed 5 bases and J shed 5 bases, with 9 bases lying between them. Germline-derived CDR1 and CDR2 are SGHAT and FQNNGV. The CDR3 DNA is TGTGCCAGCAGCCCAGGAGATGAGACCCAGTACTTC. Its translation is CASSPGDETQYF.

V and J are TRBV10-3 and TRBJ1-4; TRBD1 might be the D (5 bases). V was trimmed by 6 bases and J by 6 bases, leaving 11 bases between them. The CDR3 is 13 amino acids. The V gene's germline CDR1 is ENHRY and CDR2 SYGVKD. The CDR3 coding sequence is TGTGCCATCAGGGGGGGTCCCGATGAAAAACTGTTTTTT. It encodes CAIRGGPDEKLFF.